These 27 T cell receptor beta chains were all obtained from the same sample, sequenced in a study of shared T cell receptors in the human thymus. This table comes from immunoSEQ multiplex PCR, and its TCRdb copy is limited to in-frame clones, with some not included. The sample yields hundreds of thousands of clones, approximately 87% seen once. The sample was also linked to a second study, of human thymus T cells.

The sequenced sample was thymocytes. Every receptor here comes from a boy in the first two years of life with a congenital heart defect.

The chain carries TRBV7-2 and TRBJ2-7; 15 bases fit TRBD2. V shed 2 bases, J shed 7 bases, and the junction held 12 bases outside the gene matches. Germline lookup yields CDR1 SGHTA and CDR2 FQGNSA. The CDR3 length is 18 residues. The CDR3 here is CASSLPGLAGGPHLEQYF. CDR3 DNA sequence: TGTGCCAGCAGCTTACCCGGACTAGCGGGAGGGCCTCACCTAGAGCAGTACTTC.

This clone was seen only a few times. This chain joins TRBV18 and TRBJ1-1, with 9 positions matching TRBD1. Trimming took 1 base from V and 4 from J; bases not matched to a gene: 10. The germline CDR1 and CDR2 sequences are KGHSH and LQKENI. The CDR3 runs 17 residues. The CDR3 loop is CASSPRRDRAVCTEAFF. DNA for the CDR3: TGTGCCAGCTCACCACGTCGGGACAGGGCCGTGTGCACTGAAGCTTTCTTT.

The rearrangement joins TRBV2 to TRBJ2-7; the D gene is possibly TRBD1 (5 bases). Germline CDR1 is SNHLY and CDR2 is FYNNEI. This CDR3 has 15 amino acids. Trimming pared 3 bases from V and 3 bases from J, leaving 15 bases between. The CDR3 is CASSDGQGPRYEQYF. In DNA, the CDR3 is TGTGCCAGCAGTGACGGACAAGGTCCCCGCTACGAGCAGTACTTC.

Here the CDR3 DNA reads TGTGCCAGCAGGGGTAGGCGACAGCGTACCTACGAGCAGTACTTC. It codes for CASRGRRQRTYEQYF. The J gene is TRBJ2-7, the V gene TRBV6-5; the D gene is possibly TRBD1 (5 bases). Germline V gene data show CDR1 as MNHEY and CDR2 as SVGAGI. Trimming stripped 6 bases from V and 2 bases from J, with 17 bases between. The CDR3 consists of 15 residues.

This clone was observed a handful of times. The rearrangement links TRBV7-6 to TRBJ1-3; D is possibly TRBD1 (6 bases). V lost 5 bases to trimming and J lost 1 base, with 15 bases between them. In germline, CDR1 is SGHVS, CDR2 FNYEAQ. This CDR3 contains 16 residues. The CDR3 DNA follows: TGTGCCAGCAGCCCATGGACAGTTTTATCTGGAAACACCATATATTTT. It is translated as CASSPWTVLSGNTIYF.

In DNA, the CDR3 is TGTGCCAGCAGCTTAGAGTCCAGGGGGACGTTAAGCTCCTACGAGCAGTACTTC. Protein product: CASSLESRGTLSSYEQYF. This sequence joins TRBV7-2 and TRBJ2-7; 7 nucleotides line up with TRBD1. J lost 0 bases, V lost 1 base, and 12 bases had no gene match. The CDR3 has 18 residues. Germline lookup yields CDR1 SGHTA and CDR2 FQGNSA. Combining the CDR3 with reference TRBV7-2 and TRBJ2-7 gives the whole variable domain GAGVSQSPSNKVTEKGKDVELRCDPISGHTALYWYRQSLGQGLEFLIYFQGNSAPDKSGLPSDRFSAERTGGSVSTLTIQRTQQEDSAVYLCASSLESRGTLSSYEQYFGPGTRLTVT.

The gene calls are TRBV5-1 and TRBJ2-7; a possible D gene is TRBD1 (6 bases). V dropped 6 bases and J dropped 0 bases, with 16 bases sitting between them. The CDR3 is made up of 15 amino acids. Germline V gene data show CDR1 as SGHRS and CDR2 as YFSETQ. CDR3 amino acids: CASKAWGHSSYEQYF. CDR3 DNA sequence: TGCGCCAGCAAAGCTTGGGGGCATAGCTCCTACGAGCAGTACTTC.

The V gene is TRBV27, the J gene TRBJ2-7; 7 positions match TRBD1. CDR3 length: 14 amino acids. CDR1 and CDR2 from the germline V gene are MNHEY and SMNVEV (reference sequence). The V and J ends lost 5 bases and 7 bases, in that order; junction bases with no gene match: 11. The CDR3 here is CASSPRQGRREQYF. CDR3 bases: TGTGCCAGCAGTCCTCGACAGGGTAGGAGGGAGCAGTACTTC.

The V call is TRBV2, the J call TRBJ2-7, with 8 bases that match TRBD1. This CDR3 has 15 residues. Germline values: CDR1 SNHLY, CDR2 FYNNEI. The J segment lost 4 bases and the V segment lost 6 bases, leaving 11 bases of the junction unmatched. CDR3: CASRTTGDLEYEQYF. The CDR3 DNA reads as TGTGCCAGCAGGACGACAGGGGATCTAGAGTACGAGCAGTACTTC.

The chain couples TRBV5-1 to TRBJ2-7; TRBD2 is a possible D gene (6 bases). Germline assignment: CDR1 SGHRS and CDR2 YFSETQ. The CDR3 is made up of 15 amino acids. Trimming removed 4 bases from V and 2 bases from J, with 16 bases in between. CDR3: CASSRDEGTPYEQYF. CDR3 coding DNA: TGCGCCAGCAGCCGGGACGAAGGGACTCCCTACGAGCAGTACTTC.

The count of this clone is one. The rearrangement uses TRBV5-1 and TRBJ2-7, with 11 bases that match TRBD2. The germline V gene encodes CDR1 SGHRS and CDR2 YFSETQ. Trimming at V came to 4 bases and at J to 0 bases, leaving 6 bases not matched to a gene. This CDR3 is 16 amino acids long. DNA for the CDR3: TGCGCCAGCAGCAACCTAGCGGGAGGCCCCTCCTACGAGCAGTACTTC. Residues: CASSNLAGGPSYEQYF.

The V and J genes are TRBV25-1 and TRBJ2-6; the D gene is possibly TRBD1 (6 bases). The germline gives CDR1 MGHDK, CDR2 SYGVNS. This CDR3 contains 15 residues. V was pared by 4 bases and J by 2 bases, with 9 bases between. Here the CDR3 reads CASSAPGAGANVLTF. CDR3 sequence (DNA): TGTGCCAGCAGTGCACCAGGGGCTGGGGCCAACGTCCTGACTTTC.

The chain combines TRBV6-5 with TRBJ2-1, with 13 bases aligning to TRBD2. This CDR3 has 16 residues. Germline V gene sequence: CDR1 MNHEY, CDR2 SVGAGI. The V gene end was trimmed by 4 bases and the J gene end by 9 bases; junction bases not matched to a gene: 9. CDR3 amino acids: CASSFRGTSGAGEQFF. CDR3 DNA: TGTGCCAGCAGTTTTCGCGGGACTAGCGGGGCGGGTGAGCAGTTCTTC.

This clone was observed once. The chain recombines TRBV4-2 with TRBJ2-1, with 12 bases that match TRBD2. The trim removed 1 base at V and 4 bases at J, leaving 2 bases unmatched. CDR3 length equals 16 residues. The germline V gene has CDR1 LGHNA and CDR2 YNFKEQ. CDR3 region: CASSQGLAGGYNEQFF. The DNA of the CDR3 is TGTGCCAGCAGCCAAGGGCTAGCGGGGGGGTACAATGAGCAGTTCTTC.

The chain links TRBV11-2 to TRBJ2-7; the D gene is possibly TRBD1 (7 bases). This CDR3 contains 15 residues. The V end lost 5 bases, the J end lost 3 bases, and 17 bases lay between the germline ends. Germline V lookup: CDR1 SGHAT, CDR2 FQNNGV. This chain's CDR3 is CASSLGQLGGYEQYF. CDR3 DNA sequence: TGTGCCAGCAGCCTGGGACAGCTGGGGGGCTACGAGCAGTACTTC.

V and J are TRBV9 and TRBJ1-3; D is unresolved. The CDR3 runs 14 residues. V gave up 6 bases and J gave up 1 base, with 11 bases separating them. The germline CDR1 and CDR2 sequences are SGDLS and YYNGEE. CDR3: CASTLGLSGNTIYF. CDR3 coding DNA: TGTGCCAGCACCCTGGGCCTTTCTGGAAACACCATATATTTT.

The chain has TRBV5-1 and TRBJ1-5, with 7 bases lining up with TRBD1. Losses at the gene ends were 0 bases for V and 9 bases for J; bases not matched to a gene: 21. Germline V CDR1 and CDR2: SGHRS, YFSETQ. The CDR3 is 19 amino acids. For the CDR3, the DNA is TGCGCCAGCAGCTTGGGGAAGGGGGCCCCTGATGGTTCGTCGCGGCCCCAGCATTTT. Translating it yields CASSLGKGAPDGSSRPQHF.

This clone has more than one count but fewer than ten. This rearrangement joins TRBV4-2 to TRBJ2-3; 10 nucleotides match TRBD2. Losses at the gene ends were 4 bases for V and 3 bases for J; bases not matched to a gene: 4. Germline V gene lookup returns CDR1 LGHNA and CDR2 YNFKEQ. The length of the CDR3 is 15 residues. As DNA, the CDR3 is TGTGCCAGCAGCCGCGGGACTAGCGTAACAGATACGCAGTATTTT. Translation: CASSRGTSVTDTQYF.

The chain couples TRBV15 to TRBJ1-2, with 7 positions matching TRBD1. The ends lost 3 bases at V and 3 bases at J; junction bases unmatched: 10. CDR1 and CDR2 (germline): LNHNV, YYDKDF (reference sequence). The CDR3 has 16 amino acids. Written as DNA, the CDR3 is TGTGCCACCAGCAGGAGAGACAGGGAGGTTGACTATGGCTACACCTTC. Protein product: CATSRRDREVDYGYTF.

The chain recombines TRBV23-1 with TRBJ2-7, with 10 bases matching TRBD1. TRBV23-1 is classed as an ORF, of uncertain function. V was clipped by 8 bases and J by 0 bases; unmatched bases: 7. The CDR3 totals 15 residues. This chain's CDR3 is CASRDRGFSSYEQYF. The CDR3 nucleotides read TGCGCCAGCCGGGACAGGGGTTTTAGCTCCTACGAGCAGTACTTC.

This rearrangement joins TRBV15 to TRBJ2-3; maybe TRBD2 (5 bases). CDR1 is LNHNV and CDR2 is YYDKDF in the germline V gene (reference sequence). The length of the CDR3 is 17 residues. Trimming removed 1 base from V and 2 bases from J, with 16 bases in between. The CDR3 coding sequence is TGTGCCACCAGCAGAGGTGTTAGCGCATCTTCCACAGATACGCAGTATTTT. It yields the protein CATSRGVSASSTDTQYF.

V is TRBV19 and J is TRBJ2-5; D is unclear. The germline V gene has CDR1 LNHDA and CDR2 SQIVND (reference sequence). Trimming removed 3 bases at V and 1 base at J, with 6 bases between. The CDR3 is made up of 13 amino acids. CDR3 sequence reads: CASSIPFQETQYF. In DNA form, the CDR3 reads TGTGCCAGTAGTATCCCGTTCCAAGAGACCCAGTACTTC. Full variable domain (outside the CDR3, taken from reference TRBV19 and TRBJ2-5): DGGITQSPKYLFRKEGQNVTLSCEQNLNHDAMYWYRQDPGQGLRLIYYSQIVNDFQKGDIAEGYSVSREKKESFPLTVTSAQKNPTAFYLCASSIPFQETQYFGPGTRLLVL.

The count of this clone is one. The chain recombines TRBV6-4 with TRBJ1-2; 7 bases are a match to TRBD1. V lost 3 bases, J lost 4 bases, and 11 bases stayed unmatched. Germline CDR1 and CDR2: MRHNA and SNTAGT. The CDR3 runs 16 residues. CDR3 region: CASSEKETGRFYGYTF. The DNA for the CDR3 is TGTGCCAGCAGTGAAAAAGAGACAGGGAGGTTCTATGGCTACACCTTC.

The chain employs TRBV5-1 and TRBJ2-6; 10 nucleotides line up with TRBD1. The ends lost 3 bases at V and 0 bases at J; junction bases unmatched: 6. The CDR3 has 18 amino acids. Germline V gene data show CDR1 as SGHRS and CDR2 as YFSETQ. Here the CDR3 DNA reads TGCGCCAGCAGCTGGGCGGGACAGGGGTTCTCTGGGGCCAACGTCCTGACTTTC. Translating it yields CASSWAGQGFSGANVLTF.

CDR3: CASSLLSNQPQHF. The CDR3 DNA follows: TGTGCCAGCAGTCTACTTAGCAATCAGCCCCAGCATTTT. This chain connects TRBV27 to TRBJ1-5; D is undetermined. Trimming cost V 5 bases and J 0 bases, with 5 bases left between them. This CDR3 has 13 residues. CDR1 is MNHEY, CDR2 SMNVEV, per germline (reference sequence).

The J gene is TRBJ2-1, the V gene TRBV10-3, with 8 bases that match TRBD2. The CDR3 totals 13 residues. Losses at the gene ends were 6 bases for V and 8 bases for J; bases not matched to a gene: 6. Looked up from germline, CDR1 is ENHRY and CDR2 is SYGVKD. Here the CDR3 reads CAIRRREAYEQFF. In nucleotides, the CDR3 is TGTGCCATCAGGAGGCGGGAGGCGTATGAGCAGTTCTTC.

The chain has TRBV4-2 and TRBJ2-3, with 8 bases matching TRBD2. Trimming took 4 bases from V and 1 from J; bases not matched to a gene: 22. The CDR3 covers 21 residues. Germline V gene sequence: CDR1 LGHNA, CDR2 YNFKEQ. CDR3 region: CASSPGGRAASGLGCTDTQYF. In DNA form, the CDR3 reads TGTGCCAGCAGCCCCGGAGGACGCGCTGCTAGCGGGTTGGGCTGCACAGATACGCAGTATTTT.